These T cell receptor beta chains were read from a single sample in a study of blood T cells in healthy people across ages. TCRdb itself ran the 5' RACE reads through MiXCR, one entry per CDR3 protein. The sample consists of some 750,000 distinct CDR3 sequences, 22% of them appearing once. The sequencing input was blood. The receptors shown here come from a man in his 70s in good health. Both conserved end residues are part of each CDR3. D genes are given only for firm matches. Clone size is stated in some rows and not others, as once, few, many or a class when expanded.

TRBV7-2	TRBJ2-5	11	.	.	TGTGCCAGCAGCCCGGCCCGCAACCAGTACTTC	CASSPARNQYF
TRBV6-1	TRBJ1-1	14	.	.	TGTGCCAGCAGTACGGGACATTGGGCCACTGAAGCTTTCTTT	CASSTGHWATEAFF
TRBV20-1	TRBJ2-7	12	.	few	TGCAGTGCTAGAGGGAACACCTACGAGCAGTACTTC	CSARGNTYEQYF
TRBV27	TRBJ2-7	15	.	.	TGTGCCAGCAGTCCTCTGACAGAAGAACCCTGCGAGCAGTACTTC	CASSPLTEEPCEQYF
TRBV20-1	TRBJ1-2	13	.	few	TGCAGTGCTACCCTAGAGGGGGTTTATGGCTACACCTTC	CSATLEGVYGYTF
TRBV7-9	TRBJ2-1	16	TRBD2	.	TGTGCCAGCAGCTTAAGTAGCGGGGATTCCTACAATGAGCAGTTCTTC	CASSLSSGDSYNEQFF
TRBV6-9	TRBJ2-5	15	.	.	TGTGCCAGCAGTTATCCTCACAGGGACCAAGAGACCCAGTACTTC	CASSYPHRDQETQYF
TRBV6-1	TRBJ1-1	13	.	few	TGTGCCAGCAGTGACGCCAGGGTATTTGAAGCTTTCTTT	CASSDARVFEAFF
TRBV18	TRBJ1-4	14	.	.	TGTGCCAGCTCACCACGCCAGGAAAATGAAAAACTGTTTTTT	CASSPRQENEKLFF
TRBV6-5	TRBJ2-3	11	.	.	TGTGCCAGCAGTTTTGGGGATCCGCAGTATTTT	CASSFGDPQYF
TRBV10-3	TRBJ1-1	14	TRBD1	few	TGTGCCATCATGGGGGACAGGGGAGGCACTGAAGCTTTCTTT	CAIMGDRGGTEAFF
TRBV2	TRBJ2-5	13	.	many	TGTGCCAGCACCCGAGCGGAACAAGAGACCCAGTACTTC	CASTRAEQETQYF
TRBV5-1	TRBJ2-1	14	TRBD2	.	TGCGCCAGCAGAACTAGCGGGAACGACAATGAGCAGTTCTTC	CASRTSGNDNEQFF
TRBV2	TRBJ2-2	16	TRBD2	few	TGTGCCAGCAGTGAATATCTAGCGGGGGCCACCGGGGAGCTGTTTTTT	CASSEYLAGATGELFF
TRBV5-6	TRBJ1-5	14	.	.	TGTGCCAGCAGCCCTGGGAGGAGAGGTCAGCCCCAGCATTTT	CASSPGRRGQPQHF
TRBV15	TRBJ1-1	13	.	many	TGTGCCACCAGACCCCAGGAAATCTCTGAAGCTTTCTTT	CATRPQEISEAFF
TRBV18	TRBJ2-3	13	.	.	TGTGCCAGCTCCGGCTCTGGCACAGATACGCAGTATTTT	CASSGSGTDTQYF